The rows below give T cell receptor beta chains drawn from one sample of a study of T cells in Graves' hyperthyroidism and ophthalmopathy. One entry per CDR3 protein, called by TCRdb with MiXCR from the multiplex PCR reads. The table includes 600,000 to 700,000 distinct CDR3 sequences, just under 45% detected once. Material: peripheral blood or thyroid tissue (not recorded which). These TCRs come from an adult man with Graves' disease, either hyperthyroidism or ophthalmopathy (not recorded which). Each CDR3 is given with its conserved first and last residue. The order of the fields is J gene, CDR3 length, V gene, clone size, D gene, CDR3 DNA, CDR3 protein. A D gene is named only where the DNA matches it firmly. Clone sizes are given selectively: once, few, many, or a class where the clone is expanded.

TRBJ2-6,12,TRBV7-9,many,NA,TGTGCCAGCAGCTCTGGGGCCAACGTCCTGACTTTC,CASSSGANVLTF
TRBJ1-6,16,TRBV7-9,many,TRBD1,TGTGCCAGCAGCCCCGGACTGGGACAGCTAAATTCACCCCTCCACTTT,CASSPGLGQLNSPLHF
TRBJ2-5,14,TRBV6-1,NA,NA,TGTGCCATCAGTGACGTCGACAGAGAAGAGACCCAGTACTTC,CAISDVDREETQYF
TRBJ2-5,10,TRBV20-1,many,NA,TGCAGTGCCCAAGAGAAGACCCAGTACTTC,CSAQEKTQYF
TRBJ1-4,15,TRBV20-1,NA,NA,TGCAGTGCTAGACCCGGGACATCAACTAATGAAAAACTGTTTTTT,CSARPGTSTNEKLFF
TRBJ1-6,12,TRBV25-1,NA,TRBD1,TGTGCCAGCAGGGGACAGTTGACACCCCTCCACTTT,CASRGQLTPLHF
TRBJ1-5,14,TRBV2,NA,NA,TGTGCCTGCAGCGTAGCCACGGGTAATCAGCCCCAGCATTTT,CACSVATGNQPQHF
TRBJ1-2,14,TRBV2,NA,NA,TGTGCCAGCAGTTGGGACTCAACAAACTATGGCTACACCTTC,CASSWDSTNYGYTF
TRBJ2-7,16,TRBV7-9,NA,TRBD2,TGTGCCAGCAGCGGCCGTACGGGGGGGGTCTCCTACGAGCAGTACTTC,CASSGRTGGVSYEQYF
TRBJ2-7,14,TRBV9,NA,TRBD1,TGTGCCAGCAGCGCGAGACAGGGGACCGTCGAGCAGTACTTC,CASSARQGTVEQYF
TRBJ2-1,14,TRBV24-1,NA,NA,TGTGCCACCAGTGCGCATCAGCGGTTGAATGAGCAGTTCTTC,CATSAHQRLNEQFF
TRBJ2-5,18,TRBV11-2,NA,NA,TGTGCCAGCAGCTTAGTCAATGTATGGACACCGTACCAAGAGACCCAGTACTTC,CASSLVNVWTPYQETQYF
TRBJ2-7,14,TRBV7-2,few,NA,TGCGCCAGCAGCCAAGGGGACGGTAGGGACGAGCAGTACTTC,CASSQGDGRDEQYF
TRBJ1-4,11,TRBV29-1,many,NA,TGCAGCGTTGTCTCAGCAGGAAAACTGTTTTTT,CSVVSAGKLFF